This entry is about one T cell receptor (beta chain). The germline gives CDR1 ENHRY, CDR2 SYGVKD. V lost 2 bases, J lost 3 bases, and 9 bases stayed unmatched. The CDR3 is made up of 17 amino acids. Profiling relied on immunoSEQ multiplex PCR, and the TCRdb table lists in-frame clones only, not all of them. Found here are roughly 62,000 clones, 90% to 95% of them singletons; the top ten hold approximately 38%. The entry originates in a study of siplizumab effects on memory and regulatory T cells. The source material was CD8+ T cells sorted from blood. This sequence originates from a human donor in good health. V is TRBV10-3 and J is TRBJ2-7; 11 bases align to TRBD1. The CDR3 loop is CAISETKGQGAGYEQYF. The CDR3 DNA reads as TGTGCCATCAGTGAGACCAAAGGACAGGGGGCCGGCTACGAGCAGTACTTC.